This T cell receptor beta chain was captured in a study of T cells after posttransplantation cyclophosphamide. Comments on this clone: No antigen is known for it.

The method was immunoSEQ multiplex PCR; TCRdb's version includes in-frame clones alone and lacks a portion of them. Altogether 10,000 to 13,000 clones are present, approximately 95% being singletons, with the ten largest covering approximately 0.3%. Findings and caveats of the study: Later post-transplant blood repertoires were often dominated by donor CD8+ memory clones. Skin or GI-infiltrating T cells shared few TRB sequences with blood.

This TCR was sampled from a man younger than 40 in good health and a related stem cell transplant donor. What was sequenced was naive CD8+ T cells sorted from PBMCs.

This CDR3 is CASFKGHNEQFF. CDR3 bases: TGTGCCAGCTTTAAGGGGCACAATGAGCAGTTCTTC. The chain couples TRBV18 to TRBJ2-1, with D possibly matching TRBD1 (5 bases). Germline V gene lookup returns CDR1 KGHSH and CDR2 LQKENI. This CDR3 comprises 12 residues. V was cut by 7 bases and J by 5 bases, with 9 bases left in between. Drawing the rest from reference TRBV18 and TRBJ2-1, the complete variable domain is NAGVMQNPRHLVRRRGQEARLRCSPMKGHSHVYWYRQLPEEGLKFMVYLQKENIIDESGMPKERFSAEFPKEGPSILRIQQVVRGDSAAYFCASFKGHNEQFFGPGTRLTVL.